What follows are 32 T cell receptor beta chains derived from one specimen sequenced in a study of OX40 agonist ivuxolimab in advanced cancers. The repertoire was sequenced with immunoSEQ multiplex PCR; TCRdb's copy has only in-frame clones and lacks some. This sample has 30,000 to 40,000 clones; 80% occur once, and the top ten carry around a tenth. Sequenced here: CD4+ or CD8+ T cells sorted from blood, sampled in a trial of the OX40 agonist ivuxolimab. Source of these receptors: an adult with an advanced solid tumor such as melanoma, head and neck, liver or kidney cancer.

This chain links TRBV2 with TRBJ2-2; 10 bases are shared with TRBD2. V lost 7 bases, J lost 6 bases, and 5 bases stayed unmatched. This CDR3 is 14 amino acids long. Germline V gives CDR1 SNHLY, CDR2 FYNNEI. The CDR3 loop reads CASIGSGGPGELFF. DNA of the CDR3: TGTGCCAGCATCGGTAGCGGGGGGCCCGGGGAGCTGTTTTTT.

The V call is TRBV7-9, the J call TRBJ2-3; a weak D match, TRBD2 (6 bases). V lost 8 bases, J lost 0 bases, and 18 bases lay in between. The CDR3 loop spans 16 amino acids. The germline CDR1 and CDR2 sequences are SEHNR and FQNEAQ (reference sequence). In nucleotides, the CDR3 is TGTGCCAGCCACTCGGTGAGCGGGTTAAGCACAGATACGCAGTATTTT. Translated, it gives CASHSVSGLSTDTQYF.

This chain links TRBV2 with TRBJ2-5; D is tentatively TRBD1 or TRBD2 (5 bases each). Trimming removed 2 bases at V and 5 bases at J, with 12 bases between. The CDR3 contains 14 residues. From germline, CDR1 is SNHLY and CDR2 FYNNEI. The CDR3 spells CASSESGRWETQYF. CDR3 coding DNA: TGTGCCAGCAGTGAATCGGGGCGGTGGGAGACCCAGTACTTC. Complete variable domain (other parts from reference TRBV2 and TRBJ2-5): EPEVTQTPSHQVTQMGQEVILRCVPISNHLYFYWYRQILGQKVEFLVSFYNNEISEKSEIFDDQFSVERPDGSNFTLKIRSTKLEDSAMYFCASSESGRWETQYFGPGTRLLVL.

J is TRBJ2-3 and V is TRBV7-9; 7 nucleotides line up with TRBD1. This CDR3 has 15 amino acids. Germline CDR1 SEHNR, CDR2 FQNEAQ (reference sequence). J gave up 1 base and V 1 base, and 2 bases lay outside the gene matches. The CDR3 sequence is CASSLGQGGTDTQYF. The CDR3 DNA follows: TGTGCCAGCAGCTTAGGCCAGGGGGGCACAGATACGCAGTATTTT.

The V and J genes are TRBV5-1 and TRBJ1-6, with unresolved D. This CDR3 is built from 14 residues. V shed 0 bases and J shed 7 bases, with 8 bases lying between them. Germline V gene data show CDR1 as SGHRS and CDR2 as YFSETQ. CDR3 coding DNA: TGCGCCAGCAGCTTGGATGGCAGAAATTCACCCCTCCACTTT. Encoded protein: CASSLDGRNSPLHF.

The rearrangement joins TRBV7-9 to TRBJ2-2; possibly TRBD1 or TRBD2 for D (6 bases each). CDR1 SEHNR and CDR2 FQNEAQ come from the germline V gene (reference sequence). Trimming removed 6 bases at V and 8 bases at J, with 13 bases between. This CDR3 is built from 13 residues. CDR3: CASRKGGVGELFF. The DNA of the CDR3 is TGTGCCAGCAGAAAGGGGGGCGTTGGGGAGCTGTTTTTT.

A few counts support this clone. The CDR3 protein is CASSSDRGGYYGYTF. As DNA, the CDR3 is TGTGCCAGCAGTTCAGACAGGGGGGGCTACTATGGCTACACCTTC. The V gene is TRBV28, the J gene TRBJ1-2; TRBD1 matches 9 bases. The germline CDR1 and CDR2 sequences are MDHEN and SYDVKM. The CDR3 is made up of 15 amino acids. The V gene end was trimmed by 4 bases and the J gene end by 3 bases; junction bases not matched to a gene: 6.

The chain employs TRBV2 and TRBJ1-4; D might be TRBD1 (6 bases). The CDR3 runs 14 residues. The germline CDR1 and CDR2 sequences are SNHLY and FYNNEI. Trimming pared 7 bases from V and 0 bases from J, leaving 9 bases between. The CDR3 DNA is TGTGCCAGCAAGGGGGGTTCAACTAATGAAAAACTGTTTTTT. Its protein is CASKGGSTNEKLFF.

The chain combines TRBV19 with TRBJ1-1, with TRBD1 matching over 9 bases. The CDR3 has 13 residues. V lost 6 bases to trimming and J lost 11 bases; unmatched junction nucleotides: 10. CDR1 LNHDA and CDR2 SQIVND come from the germline V gene (reference sequence). CDR3 loop: CASRRGQGGEAFF. CDR3 sequence (DNA): TGTGCCAGTAGGAGGGGACAGGGAGGAGAGGCTTTCTTT.

This chain uses TRBV28 with TRBJ2-5; D ambiguous. There are 15 residues in the CDR3. Trimming left V 4 bases short and J 7 bases short, with 19 bases between. Looked up from germline, CDR1 is MDHEN and CDR2 is SYDVKM. Written as DNA, the CDR3 is TGTGCCAGCAGTTCCTCGGGCAGCGCCGGAAGGACCCAGTACTTC. Amino acid sequence: CASSSSGSAGRTQYF.

J is TRBJ2-1 and V is TRBV10-3; 9 bases are shared with TRBD2. V dropped 3 bases and J dropped 7; count of bases not matched to a gene: 4. The CDR3 has 14 residues. Germline CDR1 is ENHRY and CDR2 is SYGVKD. Here the CDR3 DNA reads TGTGCCATCAGTGATAGCGGGGGTGGGAATGAGCAGTTCTTC. Translating it yields CAISDSGGGNEQFF.

This chain's CDR3 is CASSSTRGETQYF. The CDR3, as DNA: TGTGCCAGCAGCTCGACTAGAGGCGAGACCCAGTACTTC. The chain couples TRBV7-3 to TRBJ2-5; D may be TRBD2 (6 bases). V lost 4 bases and J 5 bases, leaving 11 bases between the germline ends. CDR1 and CDR2 (germline): SGHTA, FQGTGA. The CDR3 totals 13 residues.

The table lists this clone with a count of one. The chain couples TRBV5-1 to TRBJ2-3; D may be TRBD2 (6 bases). The germline V gene encodes CDR1 SGHRS and CDR2 YFSETQ. V gave up 4 bases and J gave up 3 bases, with 39 bases separating them. This CDR3 is 23 amino acids long. CDR3 nucleotide sequence: TGCGCCAGCAGCCGCCCTGGCCTAGCGATTAGTGGGAGGTCACTCGAAGATACAGATACGCAGTATTTT. It codes for CASSRPGLAISGRSLEDTDTQYF.

The chain has TRBV19 and TRBJ2-1; TRBD1 agrees at 11 bases. The CDR3 is 15 residues long. Germline-derived CDR1 and CDR2 are LNHDA and SQIVND (reference sequence). V lost 3 bases to trimming and J lost 6 bases; unmatched junction nucleotides: 4. The CDR3 is CASSIGQGAVNEQFF. As DNA, the CDR3 is TGTGCCAGTAGTATCGGACAGGGGGCGGTCAATGAGCAGTTCTTC.

This rearrangement joins TRBV30 to TRBJ1-3, with a possible D match to TRBD1 (5 bases). This CDR3 has 12 amino acids. Trimming stripped 4 bases from V and 4 bases from J, with 8 bases between. Germline V CDR1 and CDR2: GTSNPN, SVGIG (reference sequence). CDR3 protein: CAWNEGGNTIYF. CDR3 coding DNA: TGTGCCTGGAATGAGGGGGGAAACACCATATATTTT. Filled out from reference TRBV30 and TRBJ1-3, the complete variable domain reads SQTIHQWPATLVQPVGSPLSLECTVEGTSNPNLYWYRQAAGRGLQLLFYSVGIGQISSEVPQNLSASRPQDRQFILSSKKLLLSDSGFYLCAWNEGGNTIYFGEGSWLTVV.

The rearrangement joins TRBV28 to TRBJ1-5; perhaps TRBD1 as D (5 bases). V was clipped by 6 bases and J by 3 bases, with 24 bases between them. Germline assignment: CDR1 MDHEN and CDR2 SYDVKM. The CDR3 is 18 amino acids. The CDR3: CASSTYLSGGEVNQPQHF. In nucleotides, the CDR3 is TGTGCCAGCAGCACCTACCTGAGCGGGGGGGAGGTCAATCAGCCCCAGCATTTT.

This clone was counted between two and nine times. The chain carries TRBV7-2 and TRBJ2-1, with a weak D call TRBD1 (5 bases). The V and J ends lost 3 bases and 2 bases respectively, with 11 bases between them. CDR1 SGHTA and CDR2 FQGNSA come from the germline V gene. This CDR3 contains 15 residues. The CDR3 DNA is TGTGCCAGCAGCTTCGTCACAGGAACCTACAATGAGCAGTTCTTC. Encoded protein: CASSFVTGTYNEQFF.

This clone occurred a few times. The chain employs TRBV2 and TRBJ2-7; the D is unclear. Germline V gene data show CDR1 as SNHLY and CDR2 as FYNNEI. The CDR3 sequence is 11 residues long. Trimming cost V 7 bases and J 3 bases, with 7 bases left between them. The CDR3 region has the DNA TGTGCCAGCACCCCCAACTACGAGCAGTACTTC. Amino acids: CASTPNYEQYF. The complete variable domain, with remaining parts taken from reference TRBV2 and TRBJ2-7, reads EPEVTQTPSHQVTQMGQEVILRCVPISNHLYFYWYRQILGQKVEFLVSFYNNEISEKSEIFDDQFSVERPDGSNFTLKIRSTKLEDSAMYFCASTPNYEQYFGPGTRLTVT.

The chain joins TRBV5-1 to TRBJ2-3, with a possible D match to TRBD2 (6 bases). This CDR3 contains 15 residues. Trimming stripped 2 bases from V and 1 base from J, with 11 bases between. Germline CDR1 is SGHRS and CDR2 is YFSETQ. CDR3 in amino acids: CASSFSGPRTDTQYF. The CDR3 DNA follows: TGCGCCAGCAGCTTTAGCGGCCCTCGCACAGATACGCAGTATTTT.

The J gene is TRBJ2-7, the V gene TRBV7-8; D may be TRBD2 (5 bases). The germline V gene encodes CDR1 SGHVS and CDR2 FQNEAQ. Trimming pared 1 base from V and 5 bases from J, leaving 15 bases between. The CDR3 runs 15 residues. This chain's CDR3 is CASSLVSGAKNEQYF. The DNA of the CDR3 is TGTGCCAGCAGCTTAGTGAGCGGAGCCAAAAACGAGCAGTACTTC.

J is TRBJ2-4 and V is TRBV6-1, with 7 bases that match TRBD1. This CDR3 has 14 amino acids. Looked up from germline, CDR1 is MNHNS and CDR2 is SASEGT. Germline trimming cut 7 bases from V and 6 bases from J; bases unmatched to any gene: 9. The CDR3 DNA follows: TGTGCCAGCACCTCGGAGGCAGGGGGAAACATTCAGTACTTC. Its translation: CASTSEAGGNIQYF.

This rearrangement joins TRBV10-3 to TRBJ2-5; no clear D gene. The germline V gene encodes CDR1 ENHRY and CDR2 SYGVKD. This CDR3 has 14 residues. V lost 3 bases to trimming and J lost 4 bases, with 12 bases between them. The CDR3 sequence: CAISDRLGGETQYF. As DNA, the CDR3 is TGTGCCATCAGTGATCGGCTAGGTGGAGAGACCCAGTACTTC.

The V and J genes are TRBV6-5 and TRBJ2-2; 10 bases match TRBD1. The CDR3 runs to 15 residues. J lost 7 bases, V lost 0 bases, and 2 bases had no gene match. CDR1 is MNHEY, CDR2 SVGAGI, per germline. The chain's CDR3 is CASSYSGQGLGELFF. The CDR3 DNA follows: TGTGCCAGCAGTTACTCGGGACAGGGGCTCGGGGAGCTGTTTTTT.

Of note for this clone: An end of the junction does not agree with germline; a read error may underlie this. V usage is TRBV20-1 and J usage is TRBJ2-2; 8 bases line up with TRBD2. This CDR3 region has 10 residues. Looked up from germline, CDR1 is DFQATT and CDR2 is SNEGSKA (reference sequence). The CDR3 loop is CREGTGELFF. In DNA, the CDR3 is TGTCGGGAGGGCACCGGGGAGCTGTTTTTT.

J is TRBJ1-1 and V is TRBV6-5; the D gene is possibly TRBD1 (5 bases). V was clipped by 4 bases and J by 2 bases, with 17 bases between them. The CDR3 contains 16 residues. Germline CDR1 MNHEY, CDR2 SVGAGI. CDR3 coding DNA: TGTGCCAGCAGTTCTGGACCGGGGGGGGGAAACACTGAAGCTTTCTTT. Translation gives CASSSGPGGGNTEAFF.

This rearrangement joins TRBV7-6 to TRBJ1-5; D might be TRBD1 (6 bases). Deletions cut 4 bases from V and 2 bases from J, with 9 bases between. The CDR3 is made up of 14 amino acids. The germline gives CDR1 SGHVS, CDR2 FNYEAQ. The CDR3 region is CASSSRQGNQPQHF. In DNA form, the CDR3 reads TGTGCCAGCAGCTCACGACAGGGCAATCAGCCCCAGCATTTT. Complete variable domain (other parts from reference TRBV7-6 and TRBJ1-5): GAGVSQSPRYKVTKRGQDVALRCDPISGHVSLYWYRQALGQGPEFLTYFNYEAQQDKSGLPNDRFSAERPEGSISTLTIQRTEQRDSAMYRCASSSRQGNQPQHFGDGTRLSIL.

The chain combines TRBV5-1 with TRBJ1-5, with D maybe TRBD1 (5 bases). This CDR3 comprises 14 residues. Germline V CDR1 and CDR2: SGHRS, YFSETQ. Trimming took 0 bases from V and 11 from J, leaving 15 bases between them. The CDR3 loop is CASSLGGDREAQHF. The CDR3 bases are TGCGCCAGCAGCTTGGGAGGCGACAGAGAGGCCCAGCATTTT.

This chain links TRBV6-4 with TRBJ2-3, with 7 bases lining up with TRBD1. The germline V gene encodes CDR1 MRHNA and CDR2 SNTAGT. The junction had 5 bases not matched to a gene; V was cut back by 2 bases and J by 6 bases. This CDR3 spans 14 amino acids. CDR3 amino acids: CASSDRGLGDTQYF. The CDR3 DNA reads TGTGCCAGCAGTGACAGGGGGCTAGGGGATACGCAGTATTTT.

The chain has TRBV2 and TRBJ2-7, with D possibly TRBD1 on 6 matching bases. Trimming took off 6 bases at V and 6 bases at J, with 15 bases between the two ends. The germline CDR1 and CDR2 sequences are SNHLY and FYNNEI. The CDR3 covers 13 residues. The CDR3 DNA reads TGTGCCAGCAGCTCAGGGGCCACAGGCGAGCAGTACTTC. It translates to CASSSGATGEQYF.

CDR3 DNA sequence: TGTGCCTGGAGCCAAGATCTCCTCTACGAGCAGTACTTC. Protein: CAWSQDLLYEQYF. This chain connects TRBV30 to TRBJ2-7; D unresolved. The CDR3 runs to 13 residues. Trimming left V 3 bases short and J 3 bases short, with 12 bases between. The germline CDR1 and CDR2 sequences are GTSNPN and SVGIG (reference sequence).

The rearrangement joins TRBV5-6 to TRBJ2-7; a weak D match, TRBD2 (6 bases). V lost 2 bases and J lost 0, with 9 bases in between. Germline V gene sequence: CDR1 SGHDT, CDR2 YYEEEE. The CDR3 length is 14 residues. CDR3: CASSLGGTSYEQYF. The CDR3 nucleotides are TGTGCCAGCAGCTTAGGAGGGACCTCCTACGAGCAGTACTTC.

This clone showed up just once. The chain employs TRBV30 and TRBJ1-2; D uncertain. The V gene's germline CDR1 is GTSNPN and CDR2 SVGIG (reference sequence). The CDR3 is 14 amino acids. V lost 2 bases to trimming and J lost 2 bases, with 12 bases between them. CDR3 DNA: TGTGCCTGGAGTTCGAGAGGGCAGAACTATGGCTACACCTTC. It yields the protein CAWSSRGQNYGYTF.